This TCR beta chain was retrieved from a study of cytomegalovirus exposure and HLA in healthy donors. General study findings and limits: An analysis was carried out later, and it reportedly showed fewer N-insertions in an Asian-associated ancestry cluster than the approximately 660-donor mean. A later analysis showed HLA-associated TCR beta chains outstripping equally common others in clonal expansion. A few V segments could not be told apart, such as TRBV6-2 and TRBV6-3, and were left out. Within an earlier analysis, most TCR beta V segments proved productive either about 87% or about 30% of the time.

Trimming took 5 bases from V and 3 from J, leaving 13 bases between them. The CDR3 is 14 amino acids. The germline CDR1 and CDR2 sequences are SEHNR and FQNEAQ (reference sequence). 13 Jbeta primers and 60 Vbeta primers were used for the PCR. Assay: immunoSEQ multiplex PCR; the TCRdb copy retains only in-frame clones and omits some. The table has under 150,000 clones, roughly 80% seen once. As to this clone: As yet, its antigen is unknown.

The material sequenced was PBMCs. This chain uses TRBV7-9 with TRBJ2-5; D perhaps matches TRBD2 (5 bases). The sequence came from a woman between 50 and 59 years old in good health and CMV-seropositive. The CDR3 nucleotides read TGTGCCAGCAGCCCGGTGGGGAGAGAAGAGACCCAGTACTTC. This encodes CASSPVGREETQYF.